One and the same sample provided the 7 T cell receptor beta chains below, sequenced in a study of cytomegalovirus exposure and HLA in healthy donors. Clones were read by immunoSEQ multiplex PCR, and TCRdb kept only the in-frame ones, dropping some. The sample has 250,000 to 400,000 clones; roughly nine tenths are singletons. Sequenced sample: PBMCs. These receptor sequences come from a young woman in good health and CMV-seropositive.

The CDR3 nucleotides read TGTGCCAGCAGCGTAGCTCCCGGTGCCTACGAGCAGTACTTC. It encodes CASSVAPGAYEQYF. V gene TRBV9 combines with J gene TRBJ2-7; D remains unclear. Trimming stripped 0 bases from V and 2 bases from J, with 9 bases between. The germline CDR1 and CDR2 sequences are SGDLS and YYNGEE. The CDR3 sequence is 14 residues long. The variable domain in full, with the rest retrieved from reference TRBV9 and TRBJ2-7, is DSGVTQTPKHLITATGQRVTLRCSPRSGDLSVYWYQQSLDQGLQFLIQYYNGEERAKGNILERFSAQQFPDLHSELNLSSLELGDSALYFCASSVAPGAYEQYFGPGTRLTVT.

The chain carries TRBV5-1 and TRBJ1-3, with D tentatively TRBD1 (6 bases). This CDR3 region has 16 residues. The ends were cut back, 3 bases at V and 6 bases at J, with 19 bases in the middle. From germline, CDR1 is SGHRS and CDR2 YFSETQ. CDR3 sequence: CASSSRPGTTINTIYF. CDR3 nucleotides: TGCGCCAGCAGCTCCCGACCGGGGACAACCATAAACACCATATATTTT.

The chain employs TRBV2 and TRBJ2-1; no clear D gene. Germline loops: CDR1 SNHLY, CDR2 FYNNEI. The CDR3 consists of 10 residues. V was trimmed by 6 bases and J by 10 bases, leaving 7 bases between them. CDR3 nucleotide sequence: TGTGCCAGCAGCCAGGCCGAGCAGTTCTTC. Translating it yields CASSQAEQFF.

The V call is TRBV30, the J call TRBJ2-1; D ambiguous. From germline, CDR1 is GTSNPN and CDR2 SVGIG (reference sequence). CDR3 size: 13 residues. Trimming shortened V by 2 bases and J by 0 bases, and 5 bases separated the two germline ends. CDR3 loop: CAWSPNSYNEQFF. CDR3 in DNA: TGTGCCTGGAGTCCCAACTCCTACAATGAGCAGTTCTTC.

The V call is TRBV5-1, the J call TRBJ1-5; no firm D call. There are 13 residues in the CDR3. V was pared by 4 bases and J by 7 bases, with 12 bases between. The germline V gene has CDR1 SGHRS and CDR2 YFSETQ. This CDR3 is CASSSREGQPQHF. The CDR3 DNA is TGCGCCAGCAGCAGTCGGGAGGGCCAGCCCCAGCATTTT.

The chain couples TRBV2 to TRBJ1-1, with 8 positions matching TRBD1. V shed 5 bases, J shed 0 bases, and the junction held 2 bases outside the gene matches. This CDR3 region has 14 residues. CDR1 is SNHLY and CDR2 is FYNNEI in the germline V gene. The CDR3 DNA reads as TGTGCCAGCAGTCAGGGGGCCATGAACACTGAAGCTTTCTTT. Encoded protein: CASSQGAMNTEAFF.

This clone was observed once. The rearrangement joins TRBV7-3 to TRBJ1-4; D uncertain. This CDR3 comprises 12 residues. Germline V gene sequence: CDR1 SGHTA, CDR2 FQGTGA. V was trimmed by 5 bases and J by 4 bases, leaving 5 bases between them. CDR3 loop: CASSPFNEKLFF. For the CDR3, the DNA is TGTGCCAGCAGCCCTTTTAATGAAAAACTGTTTTTT.